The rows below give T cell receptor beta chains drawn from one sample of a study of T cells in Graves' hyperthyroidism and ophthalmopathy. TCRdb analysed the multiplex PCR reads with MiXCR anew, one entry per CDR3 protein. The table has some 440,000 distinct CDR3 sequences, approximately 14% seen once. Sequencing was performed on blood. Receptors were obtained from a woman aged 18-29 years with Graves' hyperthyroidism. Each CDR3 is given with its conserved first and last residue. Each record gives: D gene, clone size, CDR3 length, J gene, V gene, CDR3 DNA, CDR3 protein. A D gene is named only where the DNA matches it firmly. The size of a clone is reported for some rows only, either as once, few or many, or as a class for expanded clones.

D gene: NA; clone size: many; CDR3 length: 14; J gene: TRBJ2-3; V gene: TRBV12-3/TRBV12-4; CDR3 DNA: TGTGCCAGCAGTTTTGTACTCGTGGGAGATACGCAGTATTTT; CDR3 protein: CASSFVLVGDTQYF
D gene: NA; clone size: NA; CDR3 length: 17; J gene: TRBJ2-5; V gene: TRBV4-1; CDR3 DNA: TGCGCCAGCAGCCAAGATGGGGCAGGTTTCGGGGAAGAGACCCAGTACTTC; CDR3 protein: CASSQDGAGFGEETQYF
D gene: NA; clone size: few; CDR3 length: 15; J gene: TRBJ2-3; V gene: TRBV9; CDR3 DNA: TGTGCCAGCACCCCTAGCCTCCAATACACAGATACGCAGTATTTT; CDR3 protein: CASTPSLQYTDTQYF
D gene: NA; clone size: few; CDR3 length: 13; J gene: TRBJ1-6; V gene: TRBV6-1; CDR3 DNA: TGTGCCAGCAGTTCTAGGGGCGGATCACCCCTCCACTTT; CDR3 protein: CASSSRGGSPLHF
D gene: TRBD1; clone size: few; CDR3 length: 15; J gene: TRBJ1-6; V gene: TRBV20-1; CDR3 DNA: TGCAGTGCTAGAGCCGGGACAGGGGAAAGTTCACCCCTCCACTTT; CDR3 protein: CSARAGTGESSPLHF
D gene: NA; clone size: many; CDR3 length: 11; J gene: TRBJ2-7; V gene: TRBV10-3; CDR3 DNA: TGTGCCATCGGCCCCCGCTACGAGCAGTACTTC; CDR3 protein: CAIGPRYEQYF
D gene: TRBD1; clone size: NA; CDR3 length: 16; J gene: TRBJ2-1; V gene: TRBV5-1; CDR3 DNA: TGCGCCAGCAGCTTACGAATACAGGGGTTTAGGAATGAGCAGTTCTTC; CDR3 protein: CASSLRIQGFRNEQFF
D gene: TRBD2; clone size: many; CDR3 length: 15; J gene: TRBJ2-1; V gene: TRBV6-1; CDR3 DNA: TGTGCCAGCAAGCCCCTAACGGGGGGGTCCGATGAGCAGTTCTTC; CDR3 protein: CASKPLTGGSDEQFF
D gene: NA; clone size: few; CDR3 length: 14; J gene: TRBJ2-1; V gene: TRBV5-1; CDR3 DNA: TGCGCCAGCAGCTTCGGACAAGGGCACAATGAGCAGTTCTTC; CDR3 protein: CASSFGQGHNEQFF
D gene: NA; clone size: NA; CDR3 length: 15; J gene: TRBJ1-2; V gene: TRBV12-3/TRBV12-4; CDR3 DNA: TGTGCCAGCAGCCGTGATAGGTTGGCTTTCTATGGCTACACCTTC; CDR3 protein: CASSRDRLAFYGYTF
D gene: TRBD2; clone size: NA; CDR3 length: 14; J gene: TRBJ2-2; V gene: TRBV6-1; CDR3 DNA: TGTGCCAGCAGAGGACTAGCGGGAACCGGGGAGCTGTTTTTT; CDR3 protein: CASRGLAGTGELFF
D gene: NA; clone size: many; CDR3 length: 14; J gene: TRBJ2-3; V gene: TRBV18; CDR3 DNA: TGTGCCAGCTCCCTTTGGCGAAGCACAGATACGCAGTATTTT; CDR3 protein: CASSLWRSTDTQYF
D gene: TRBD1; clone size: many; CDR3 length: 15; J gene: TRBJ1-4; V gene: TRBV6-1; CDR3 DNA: TGTGCCAGCAGTGAATACAGGGGTTCTAGTGAAAAACTGTTTTTT; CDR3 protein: CASSEYRGSSEKLFF
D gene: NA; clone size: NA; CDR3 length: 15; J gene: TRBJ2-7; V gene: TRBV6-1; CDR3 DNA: TGTGCCAGCACCCTGCGGTTCCTCGGTGTCTACGAGCAGTACTTC; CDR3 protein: CASTLRFLGVYEQYF
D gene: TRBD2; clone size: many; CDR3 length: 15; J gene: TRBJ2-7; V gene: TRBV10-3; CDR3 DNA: TGTGCCATCAGTGAGTCTCCTAGCGGAACCTACGAGCAGTACTTC; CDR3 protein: CAISESPSGTYEQYF
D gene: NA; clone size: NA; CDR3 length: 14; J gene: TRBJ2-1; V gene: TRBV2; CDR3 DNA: TGTGCCAGCAGCCCCTGGGGGCTAGAGAATGAGCAGTTCTTC; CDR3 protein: CASSPWGLENEQFF
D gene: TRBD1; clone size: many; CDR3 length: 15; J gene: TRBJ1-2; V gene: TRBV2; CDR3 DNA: TGTGCCAGCAGTGATGCGGCAGGGGGCGCCTATGGCTACACCTTC; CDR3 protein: CASSDAAGGAYGYTF
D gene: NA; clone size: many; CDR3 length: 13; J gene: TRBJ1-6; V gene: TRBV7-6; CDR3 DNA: TGTGCCAGCAGCTTAACAGGGCAGGGACCCCTCCACTTT; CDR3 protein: CASSLTGQGPLHF
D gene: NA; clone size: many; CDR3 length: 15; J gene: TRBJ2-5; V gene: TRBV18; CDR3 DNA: TGTGCCAGCTTACAGAGGACAGCAACTAAAGAGACCCAGTACTTC; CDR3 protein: CASLQRTATKETQYF
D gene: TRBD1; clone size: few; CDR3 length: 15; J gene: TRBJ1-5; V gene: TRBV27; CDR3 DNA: TGTGCCAGCAGTGACAGGGGATTTGAAAATCAGCCCCAGCATTTT; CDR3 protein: CASSDRGFENQPQHF
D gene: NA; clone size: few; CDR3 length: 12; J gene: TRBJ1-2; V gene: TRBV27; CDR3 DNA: TGTGCCAGCAGGCAAAGGGGTTATGGCTACACCTTC; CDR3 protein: CASRQRGYGYTF
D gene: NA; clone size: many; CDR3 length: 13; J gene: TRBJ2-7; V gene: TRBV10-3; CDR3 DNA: TGTGCCATCAGAAGGGTCAGGTCCTACGAGCAGTACTTC; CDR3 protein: CAIRRVRSYEQYF
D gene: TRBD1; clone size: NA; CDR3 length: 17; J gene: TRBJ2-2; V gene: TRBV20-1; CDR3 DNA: TGCAGTGCTAGGCCCCCGTGGGACAGGGCTATGGCAGGGGAGCTGTTTTTT; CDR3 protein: CSARPPWDRAMAGELFF
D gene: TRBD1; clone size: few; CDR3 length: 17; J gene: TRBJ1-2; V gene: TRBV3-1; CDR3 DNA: TGTGCCAGCAGCCAAGGAGCAGGGGGCGCCTCGGGCTATGGCTACACCTTC; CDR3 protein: CASSQGAGGASGYGYTF
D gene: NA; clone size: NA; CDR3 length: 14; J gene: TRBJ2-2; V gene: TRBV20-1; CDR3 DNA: TGCAGTGCTAGAGATCGACTTAACACCGGGGAGCTGTTTTTT; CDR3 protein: CSARDRLNTGELFF
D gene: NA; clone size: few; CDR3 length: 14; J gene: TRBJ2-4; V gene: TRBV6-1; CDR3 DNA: TGTGCCAGCAGCCGTGGGACGCCCGGGAACATTCAGTACTTC; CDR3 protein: CASSRGTPGNIQYF
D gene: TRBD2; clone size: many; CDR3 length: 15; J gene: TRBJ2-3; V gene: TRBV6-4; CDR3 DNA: TGTGCCAGCAGTGAAAGCGGGGGGGGAACAGATACGCAGTATTTT; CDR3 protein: CASSESGGGTDTQYF
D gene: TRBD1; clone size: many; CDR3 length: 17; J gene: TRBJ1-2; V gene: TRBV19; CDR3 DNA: TGTGCCAGTAGTATTGGTAAACCGTTGGGACAGGGTGGCGGCTACACCTTC; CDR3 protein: CASSIGKPLGQGGGYTF
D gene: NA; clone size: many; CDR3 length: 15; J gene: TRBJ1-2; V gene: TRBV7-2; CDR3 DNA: TGTGCCAGCAGCTTAGGGGAACTCCGGGCGGCTGGCTACACCTTC; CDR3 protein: CASSLGELRAAGYTF
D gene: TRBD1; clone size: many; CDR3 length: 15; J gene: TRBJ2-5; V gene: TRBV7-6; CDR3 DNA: TGTGCCAGCAGCTTATCTCAGACAGGGTTGGAGACCCAGTACTTC; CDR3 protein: CASSLSQTGLETQYF
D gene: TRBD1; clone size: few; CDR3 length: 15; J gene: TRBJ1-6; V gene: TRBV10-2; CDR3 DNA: TGCGCCAGCAGCGTGACAGGGGCGGTCGGTTCACCCCTCCACTTT; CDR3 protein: CASSVTGAVGSPLHF
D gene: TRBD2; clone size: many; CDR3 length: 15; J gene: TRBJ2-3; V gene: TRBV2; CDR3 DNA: TGTGCCAGCAGTAAAGCGGGGGGGAGTGCAGATACGCAGTATTTT; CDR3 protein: CASSKAGGSADTQYF
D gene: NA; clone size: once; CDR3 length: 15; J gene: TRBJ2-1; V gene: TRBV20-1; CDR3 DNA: TGCAGTGCTAGGCCGGAGCTTAGAGCAGGGAATGAGCAGTTCTTC; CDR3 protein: CSARPELRAGNEQFF
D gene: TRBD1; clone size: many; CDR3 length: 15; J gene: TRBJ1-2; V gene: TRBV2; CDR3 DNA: TGTGCCAGCACTCTAAGACAGGGAGGAACCTATGGCTACACCTTC; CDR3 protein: CASTLRQGGTYGYTF
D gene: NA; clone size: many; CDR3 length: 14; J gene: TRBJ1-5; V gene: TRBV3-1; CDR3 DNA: TGTGCCAGCAGCCAAGAGGCCAGGGGTCAGCCCCAGCATTTT; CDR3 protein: CASSQEARGQPQHF
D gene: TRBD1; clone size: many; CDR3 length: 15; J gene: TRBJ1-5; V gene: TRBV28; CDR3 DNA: TGTGCCAGCAGTTCCAACAGGGGGTTTGATCAGCCCCAGCATTTT; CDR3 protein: CASSSNRGFDQPQHF
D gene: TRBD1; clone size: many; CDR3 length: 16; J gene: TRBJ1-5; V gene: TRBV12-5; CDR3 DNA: TGTGCTAGTGGTTTGGTACGGGGGACAGGGAATCAGCCCCAGCATTTT; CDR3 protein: CASGLVRGTGNQPQHF
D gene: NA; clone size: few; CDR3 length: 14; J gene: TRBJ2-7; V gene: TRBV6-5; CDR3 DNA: TGTGCCAGCAGTTACTTGCGGCCAAACTACGAGCAGTACTTC; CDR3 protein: CASSYLRPNYEQYF
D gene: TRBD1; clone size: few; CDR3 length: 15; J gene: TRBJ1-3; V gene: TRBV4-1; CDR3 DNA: TGCGCCAGCAGCCAAGACGGGACAGGGGGAAACACCATATATTTT; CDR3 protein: CASSQDGTGGNTIYF
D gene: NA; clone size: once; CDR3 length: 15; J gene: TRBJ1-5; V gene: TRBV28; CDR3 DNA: TGTGCCAGCAGTTACCCCCTTGACACCAATCAGCCCCAGCATTTT; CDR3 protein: CASSYPLDTNQPQHF
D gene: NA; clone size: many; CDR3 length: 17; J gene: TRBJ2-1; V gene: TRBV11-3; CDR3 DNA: TGTGCCAGCAGCTTAGCCGGGGGCGCGAGCCTTTACAATGAGCAGTTCTTC; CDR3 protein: CASSLAGGASLYNEQFF
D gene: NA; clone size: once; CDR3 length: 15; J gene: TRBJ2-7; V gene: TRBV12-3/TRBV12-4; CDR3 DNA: TGTGCCAGCAGTTTAAGCCAGGTTAGCTCCTACGAGCAGTACTTC; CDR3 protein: CASSLSQVSSYEQYF
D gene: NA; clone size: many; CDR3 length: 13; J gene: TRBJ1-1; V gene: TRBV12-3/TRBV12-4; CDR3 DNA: TGTGCCAGCAGTTTACCGGAGAACACTGAAGCTTTCTTT; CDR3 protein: CASSLPENTEAFF
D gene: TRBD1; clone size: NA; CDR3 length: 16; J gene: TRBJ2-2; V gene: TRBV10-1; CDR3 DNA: TGCGCCAGCAGCCACAGGGGCCTCGGGCCCACCGGGGAGCTGTTTTTT; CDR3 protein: CASSHRGLGPTGELFF
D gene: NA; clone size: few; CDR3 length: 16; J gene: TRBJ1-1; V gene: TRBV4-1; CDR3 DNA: TGCGCCAGCAGCCCCCAGACAAATTCCTTGAACACTGAAGCTTTCTTT; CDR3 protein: CASSPQTNSLNTEAFF
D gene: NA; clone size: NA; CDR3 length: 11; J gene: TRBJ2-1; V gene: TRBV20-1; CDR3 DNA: TGCAGTGCTAGAGATAGGAATAAGCAGTTCTTC; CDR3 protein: CSARDRNKQFF
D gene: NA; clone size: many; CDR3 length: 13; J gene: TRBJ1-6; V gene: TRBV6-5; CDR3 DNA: TGTGCCAGCAGTTACTCGATCCCGGGACCCCTCCACTTT; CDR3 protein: CASSYSIPGPLHF
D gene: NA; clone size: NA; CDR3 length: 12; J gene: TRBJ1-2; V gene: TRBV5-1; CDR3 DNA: TGCGCCAGCACCTCTGGGGCAGATGGCTACACCTTC; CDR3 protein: CASTSGADGYTF
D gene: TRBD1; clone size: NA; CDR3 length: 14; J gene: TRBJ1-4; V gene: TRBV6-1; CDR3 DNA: TGTGCCAGCAGCGTCCGGACAGGAGAAGAAAAACTGTTTTTT; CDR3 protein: CASSVRTGEEKLFF
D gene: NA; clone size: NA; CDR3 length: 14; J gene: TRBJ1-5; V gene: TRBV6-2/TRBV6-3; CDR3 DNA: TGTGCCAGCAGTTTAATAGGAGGGCCCCAGCCCCAGCATTTT; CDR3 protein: CASSLIGGPQPQHF
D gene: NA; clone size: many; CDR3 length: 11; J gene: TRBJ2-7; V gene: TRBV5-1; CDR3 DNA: TGCGCCAGCAGCTTGGTGGACGAGCAGTACTTC; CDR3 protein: CASSLVDEQYF
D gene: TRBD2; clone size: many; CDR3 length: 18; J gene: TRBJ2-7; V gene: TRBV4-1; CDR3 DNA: TGCGCCAGCAGCCAAGGGACTAGCGGGGGGACCCTCTCCTACGAGCAGTACTTC; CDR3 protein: CASSQGTSGGTLSYEQYF
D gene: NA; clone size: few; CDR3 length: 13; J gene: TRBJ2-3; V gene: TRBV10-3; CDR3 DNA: TGTGCCATCAGTGGCTCGGGGGCAGATACGCAGTATTTT; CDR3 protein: CAISGSGADTQYF
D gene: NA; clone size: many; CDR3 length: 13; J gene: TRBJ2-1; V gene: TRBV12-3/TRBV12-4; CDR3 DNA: TGTGCCAGCAGTTTATCGGGGAACAATGAGCAGTTCTTC; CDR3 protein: CASSLSGNNEQFF
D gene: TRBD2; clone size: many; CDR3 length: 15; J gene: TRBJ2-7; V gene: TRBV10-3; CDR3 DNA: TGTGCCATCAGAACCCTAGCGGGGGGAACCTACGAGCAGTACTTC; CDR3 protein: CAIRTLAGGTYEQYF
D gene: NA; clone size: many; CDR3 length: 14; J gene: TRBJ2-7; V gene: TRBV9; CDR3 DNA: TGTGCCAGCAGCGTAGAATCAGGCGGGTACGAGCAGTACTTC; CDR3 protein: CASSVESGGYEQYF
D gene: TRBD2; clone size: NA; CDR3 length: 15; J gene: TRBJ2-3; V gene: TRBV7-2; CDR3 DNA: TGTGCCAGCAGCTTAAGTACTAGCGGGAGGGTTACGCAGTATTTT; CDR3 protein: CASSLSTSGRVTQYF
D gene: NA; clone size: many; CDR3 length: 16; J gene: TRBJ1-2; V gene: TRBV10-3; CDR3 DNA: TGTGCCATCAGTGAGGGACCGGGTACTTATTTAAGTGGCTACACCTTC; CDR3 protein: CAISEGPGTYLSGYTF
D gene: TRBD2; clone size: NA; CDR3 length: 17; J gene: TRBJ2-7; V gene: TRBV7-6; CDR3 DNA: TGTGCCAGCAGCCTCCTTAGACTAGCGGGAGGGAGCTACGAGCAGTACTTC; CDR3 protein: CASSLLRLAGGSYEQYF
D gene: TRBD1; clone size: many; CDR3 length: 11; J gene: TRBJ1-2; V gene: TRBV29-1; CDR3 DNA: TGCAGCGCACAGGGGACCTATGGCTACACCTTC; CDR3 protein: CSAQGTYGYTF